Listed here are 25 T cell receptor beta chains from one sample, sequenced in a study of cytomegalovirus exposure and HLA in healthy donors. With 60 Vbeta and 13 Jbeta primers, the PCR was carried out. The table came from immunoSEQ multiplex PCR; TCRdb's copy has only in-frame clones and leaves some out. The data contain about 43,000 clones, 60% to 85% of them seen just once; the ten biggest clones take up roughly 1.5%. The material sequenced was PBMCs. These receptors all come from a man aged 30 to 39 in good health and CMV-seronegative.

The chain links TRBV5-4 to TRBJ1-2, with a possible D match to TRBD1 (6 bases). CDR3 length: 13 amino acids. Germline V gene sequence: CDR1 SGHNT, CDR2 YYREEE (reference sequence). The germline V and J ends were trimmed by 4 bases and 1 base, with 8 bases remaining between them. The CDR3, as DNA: TGTGCCAGCAGCCCGGACAGTAACTATGGCTACACCTTC. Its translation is CASSPDSNYGYTF.

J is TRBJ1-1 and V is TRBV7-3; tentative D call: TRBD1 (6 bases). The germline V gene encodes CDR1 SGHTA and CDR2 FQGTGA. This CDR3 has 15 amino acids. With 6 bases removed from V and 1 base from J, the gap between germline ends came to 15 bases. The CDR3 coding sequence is TGTGCCAGCAGTCAAGACAGGCAAAGGAACACTGAAGCTTTCTTT. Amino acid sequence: CASSQDRQRNTEAFF.

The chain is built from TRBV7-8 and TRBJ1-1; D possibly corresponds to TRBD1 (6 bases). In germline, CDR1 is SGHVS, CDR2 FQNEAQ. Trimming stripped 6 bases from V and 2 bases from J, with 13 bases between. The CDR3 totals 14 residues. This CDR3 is CASSFGQSNTEAFF. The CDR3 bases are TGTGCCAGCAGTTTCGGACAGTCAAACACTGAAGCTTTCTTT.

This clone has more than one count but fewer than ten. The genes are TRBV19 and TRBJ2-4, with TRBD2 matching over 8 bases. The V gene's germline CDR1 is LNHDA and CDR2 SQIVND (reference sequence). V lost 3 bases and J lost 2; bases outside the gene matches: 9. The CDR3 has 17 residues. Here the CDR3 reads CASSMWSGGPPKNIQYF. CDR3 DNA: TGTGCCAGTAGTATGTGGTCGGGAGGGCCTCCCAAAAACATTCAGTACTTC.

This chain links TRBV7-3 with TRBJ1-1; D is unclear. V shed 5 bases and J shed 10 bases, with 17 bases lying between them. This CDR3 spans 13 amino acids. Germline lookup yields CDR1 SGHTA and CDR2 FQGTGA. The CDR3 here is CASSLTNGGTAFF. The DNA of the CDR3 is TGTGCCAGCAGCCTTACTAACGGCGGAACAGCTTTCTTT.

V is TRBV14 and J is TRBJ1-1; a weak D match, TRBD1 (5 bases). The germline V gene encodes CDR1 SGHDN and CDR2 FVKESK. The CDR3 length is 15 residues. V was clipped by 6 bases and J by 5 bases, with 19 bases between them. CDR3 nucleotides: TGTGCCAGCAGTCGTACGGGGGGGGGAAGGACTGAAGCTTTCTTT. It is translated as CASSRTGGGRTEAFF.

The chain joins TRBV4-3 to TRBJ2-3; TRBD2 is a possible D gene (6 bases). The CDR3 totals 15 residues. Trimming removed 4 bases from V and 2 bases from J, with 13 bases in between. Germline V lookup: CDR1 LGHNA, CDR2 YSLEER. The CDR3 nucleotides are TGCGCCAGCAGCCTCGGGGGAGCGGACACAGATACGCAGTATTTT. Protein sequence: CASSLGGADTDTQYF.

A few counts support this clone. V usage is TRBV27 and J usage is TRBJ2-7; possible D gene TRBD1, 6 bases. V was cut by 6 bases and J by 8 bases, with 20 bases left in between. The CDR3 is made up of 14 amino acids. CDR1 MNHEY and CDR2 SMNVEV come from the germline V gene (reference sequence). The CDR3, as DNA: TGTGCCAGCAGCCCCTCTGGGGGCAGACTAAAGCAGTACTTC. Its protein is CASSPSGGRLKQYF.

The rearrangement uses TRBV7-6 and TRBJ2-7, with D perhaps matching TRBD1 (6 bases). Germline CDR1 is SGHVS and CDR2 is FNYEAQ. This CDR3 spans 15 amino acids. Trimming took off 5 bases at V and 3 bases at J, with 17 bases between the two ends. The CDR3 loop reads CASSLSIGGVYEQYF. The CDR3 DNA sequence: TGTGCCAGCAGCCTCTCCATAGGGGGAGTCTACGAGCAGTACTTC.

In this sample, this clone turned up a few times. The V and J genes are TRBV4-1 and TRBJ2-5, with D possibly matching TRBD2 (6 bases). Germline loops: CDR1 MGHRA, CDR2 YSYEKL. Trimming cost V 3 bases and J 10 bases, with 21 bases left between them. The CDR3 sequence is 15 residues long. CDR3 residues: CASSQTRDSMFGQYF. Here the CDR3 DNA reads TGCGCCAGCAGCCAGACCCGGGACTCAATGTTTGGCCAGTACTTC.

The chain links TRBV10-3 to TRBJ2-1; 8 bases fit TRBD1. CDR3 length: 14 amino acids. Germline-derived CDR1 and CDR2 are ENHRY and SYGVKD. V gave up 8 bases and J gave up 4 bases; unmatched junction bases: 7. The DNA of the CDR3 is TGTGCCATCTCAGGGGGCGGCCTATACAATGAGCAGTTCTTC. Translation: CAISGGGLYNEQFF.

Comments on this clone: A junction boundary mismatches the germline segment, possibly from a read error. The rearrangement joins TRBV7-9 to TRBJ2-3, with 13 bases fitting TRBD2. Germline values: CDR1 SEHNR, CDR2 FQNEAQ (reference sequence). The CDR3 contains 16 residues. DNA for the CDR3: TGTTCCAGCAGCCAGGGACTAGCGGGGAACGCGGATACGCAGTATTTT. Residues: CSSSQGLAGNADTQYF.

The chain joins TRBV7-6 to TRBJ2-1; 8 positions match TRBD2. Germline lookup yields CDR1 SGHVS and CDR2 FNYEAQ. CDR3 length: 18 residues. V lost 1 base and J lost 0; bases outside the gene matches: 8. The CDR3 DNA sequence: TGTGCCAGCAGCTTAGTACCGGGGGGGGCGAACTCCTACAATGAGCAGTTCTTC. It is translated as CASSLVPGGANSYNEQFF.

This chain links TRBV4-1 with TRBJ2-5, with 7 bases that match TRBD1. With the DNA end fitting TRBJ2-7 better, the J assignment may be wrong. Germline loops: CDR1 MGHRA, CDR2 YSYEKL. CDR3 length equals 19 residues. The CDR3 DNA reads TGCGCCAGCAGCCGCCGGCACTCAAGACAGGGCTCCAATTCCTACGAGCAGTACTTC. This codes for CASSRRHSRQGSNSYEQYF.

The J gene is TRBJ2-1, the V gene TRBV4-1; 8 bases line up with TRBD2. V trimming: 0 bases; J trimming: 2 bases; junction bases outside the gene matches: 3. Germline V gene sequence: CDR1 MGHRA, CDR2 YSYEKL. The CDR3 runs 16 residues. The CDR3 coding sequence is TGCGCCAGCAGCCAAGACCCTAGCGGGCCCTACAATGAGCAGTTCTTC. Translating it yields CASSQDPSGPYNEQFF.

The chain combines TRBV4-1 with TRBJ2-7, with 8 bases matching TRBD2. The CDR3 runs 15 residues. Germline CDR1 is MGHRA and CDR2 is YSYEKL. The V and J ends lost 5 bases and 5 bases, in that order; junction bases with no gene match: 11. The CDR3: CASSAKSGSRDEQYF. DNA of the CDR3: TGCGCCAGCAGCGCTAAGAGCGGGAGTCGGGACGAGCAGTACTTC.

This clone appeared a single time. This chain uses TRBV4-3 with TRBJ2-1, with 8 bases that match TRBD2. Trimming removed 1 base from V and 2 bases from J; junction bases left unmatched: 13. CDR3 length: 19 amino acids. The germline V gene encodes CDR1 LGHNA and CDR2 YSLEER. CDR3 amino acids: CASSQVWAPGLATYNEQFF. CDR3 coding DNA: TGCGCCAGCAGCCAAGTATGGGCCCCAGGACTAGCAACCTACAATGAGCAGTTCTTC.

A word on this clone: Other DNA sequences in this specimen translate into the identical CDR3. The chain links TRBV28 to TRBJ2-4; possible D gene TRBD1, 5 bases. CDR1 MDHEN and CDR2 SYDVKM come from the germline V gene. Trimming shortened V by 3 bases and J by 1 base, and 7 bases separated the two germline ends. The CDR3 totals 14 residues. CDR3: CASSLRQAKNIQYF. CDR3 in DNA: TGTGCCAGCAGTTTGAGACAGGCCAAAAACATTCAGTACTTC.

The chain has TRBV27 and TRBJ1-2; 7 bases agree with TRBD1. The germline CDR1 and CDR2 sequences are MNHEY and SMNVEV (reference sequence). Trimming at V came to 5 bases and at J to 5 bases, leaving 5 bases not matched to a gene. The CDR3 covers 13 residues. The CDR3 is CASSTTGRYGYTF. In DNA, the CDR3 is TGTGCCAGCAGTACGACAGGGCGGTATGGCTACACCTTC.

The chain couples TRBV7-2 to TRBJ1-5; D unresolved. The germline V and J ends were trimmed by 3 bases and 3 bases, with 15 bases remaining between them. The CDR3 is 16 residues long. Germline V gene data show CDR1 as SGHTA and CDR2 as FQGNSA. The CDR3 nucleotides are TGTGCCAGCAGCTTGAAACCTAGCGTCCTCAATCAGCCCCAGCATTTT. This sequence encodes CASSLKPSVLNQPQHF.

This CDR3 reads CASGGSSGRADTQYF. The CDR3 DNA sequence: TGTGCCAGCGGGGGCTCTAGCGGGAGGGCAGATACGCAGTATTTT. The chain has TRBV2 and TRBJ2-3; 12 nucleotides agree with TRBD2. From germline, CDR1 is SNHLY and CDR2 FYNNEI. Trimming at V came to 8 bases and at J to 4 bases, leaving 7 bases not matched to a gene. There are 15 residues in the CDR3.

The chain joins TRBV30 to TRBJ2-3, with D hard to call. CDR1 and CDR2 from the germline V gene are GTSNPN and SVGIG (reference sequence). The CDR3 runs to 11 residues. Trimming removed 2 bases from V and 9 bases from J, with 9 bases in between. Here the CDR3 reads CAWSWAETQYF. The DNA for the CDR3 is TGTGCCTGGAGTTGGGCCGAAACGCAGTATTTT.

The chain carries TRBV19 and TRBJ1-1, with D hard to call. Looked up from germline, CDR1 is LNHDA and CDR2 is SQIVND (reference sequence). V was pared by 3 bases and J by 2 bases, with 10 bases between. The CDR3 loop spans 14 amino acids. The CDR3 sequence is CASSIRHRNTEAFF. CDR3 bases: TGTGCCAGTAGTATCCGACACCGAAACACTGAAGCTTTCTTT.

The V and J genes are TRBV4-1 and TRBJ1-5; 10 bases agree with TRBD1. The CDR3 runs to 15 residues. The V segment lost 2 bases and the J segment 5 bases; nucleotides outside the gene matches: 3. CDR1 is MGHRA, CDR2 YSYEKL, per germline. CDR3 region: CASSQFGTGDQPQHF. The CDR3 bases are TGCGCCAGCAGCCAATTCGGGACAGGGGATCAGCCCCAGCATTTT.

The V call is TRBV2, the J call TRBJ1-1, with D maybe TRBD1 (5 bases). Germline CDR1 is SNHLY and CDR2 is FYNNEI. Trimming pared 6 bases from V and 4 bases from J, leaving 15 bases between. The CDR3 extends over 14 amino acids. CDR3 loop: CASRISGRGTEAFF. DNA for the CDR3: TGTGCCAGCAGGATTTCAGGGAGGGGCACTGAAGCTTTCTTT.